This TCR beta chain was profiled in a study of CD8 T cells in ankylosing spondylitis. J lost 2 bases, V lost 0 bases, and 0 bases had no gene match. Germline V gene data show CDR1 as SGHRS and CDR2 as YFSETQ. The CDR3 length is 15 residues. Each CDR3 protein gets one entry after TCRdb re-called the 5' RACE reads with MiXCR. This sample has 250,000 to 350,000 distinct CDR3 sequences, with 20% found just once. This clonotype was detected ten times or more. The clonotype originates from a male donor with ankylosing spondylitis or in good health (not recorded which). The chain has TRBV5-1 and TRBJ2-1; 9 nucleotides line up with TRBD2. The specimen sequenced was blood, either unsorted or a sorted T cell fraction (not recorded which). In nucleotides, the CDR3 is TGCGCCAGCAGCTTGGTAGCGGGAGCCTACAATGAGCAGTTCTTC. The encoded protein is CASSLVAGAYNEQFF. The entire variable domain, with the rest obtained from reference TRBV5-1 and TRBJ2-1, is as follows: KAGVTQTPRYLIKTRGQQVTLSCSPISGHRSVSWYQQTPGQGLQFLFEYFSETQRNKGNFPGRFSGRQFSNSRSEMNVSTLELGDSALYLCASSLVAGAYNEQFFGPGTRLTVL.